This TCR beta chain originates from a study of T and B cells in COVID-19 patients. About the study: Critical illness requiring mechanical ventilation or extracorporeal membrane oxygenation affected about 65% of the 20 active-infection patients. Comorbidities linked to unfavorable COVID-19 outcome were present in 18 of 20 active-infection patients. General study points: Patients with COVID-19 reportedly showed strongly skewed T cell receptor beta variable and joining gene usage. Active COVID-19 showed highly clonal TRB repertoires; recovery showed diversity and richness above healthy donors.

Multiplex PCR with BIOMED2 TRB-A/B primer pools amplified TRB rearrangements. TCRdb re-called the multiplex PCR reads with MiXCR, one entry per CDR3 protein. The data contain more than 3,500 distinct CDR3 sequences, approximately 23% of them seen just once; the ten biggest clones take up less than 30%. Blood genomic DNA input for TRB amplification was about 240-500 ng. CDR1 and CDR2 from the germline V gene are LNHDA and SQIVND (reference sequence). The length of the CDR3 is 17 residues. Trimming took 0 bases from V and 4 from J; bases not matched to a gene: 4. As for this clonotype: Its antigen remains unidentified.

The sequence was collected from a human donor with active COVID-19. The sequenced sample was blood. V usage is TRBV19 and J usage is TRBJ2-5, with 14 positions matching TRBD2. The CDR3 spells CASSIDGLAGGAETQYF. The DNA for the CDR3 is TGTGCCAGTAGTATAGATGGACTAGCGGGGGGTGCAGAGACCCAGTACTTC.